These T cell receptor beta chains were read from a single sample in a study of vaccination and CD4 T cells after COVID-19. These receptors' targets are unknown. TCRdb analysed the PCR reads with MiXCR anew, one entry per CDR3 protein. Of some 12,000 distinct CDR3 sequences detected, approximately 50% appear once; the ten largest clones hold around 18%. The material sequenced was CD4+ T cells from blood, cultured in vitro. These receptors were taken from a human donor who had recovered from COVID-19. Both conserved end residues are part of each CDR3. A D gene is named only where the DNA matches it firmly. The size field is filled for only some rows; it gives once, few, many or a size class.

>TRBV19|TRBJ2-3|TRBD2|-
CASSIRGRGGTDTQYF
TGTGCCAGTAGTATCCGCGGGAGAGGTGGAACAGATACGCAGTATTTT
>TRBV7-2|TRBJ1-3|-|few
CASSFRRENTIYF
TGTGCCAGCAGCTTTAGGAGGGAAAACACCATATATTTT
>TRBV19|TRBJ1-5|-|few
CASSKTGNQPQHF
TGTGCCAGTAGTAAAACAGGGAATCAGCCCCAGCATTTT
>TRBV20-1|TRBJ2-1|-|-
CSARDWTTQKQFF
TGCAGTGCTAGAGATTGGACTACCCAGAAGCAGTTCTTC
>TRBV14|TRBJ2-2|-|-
CASSQDGTWNTGELFF
TGTGCCAGCAGCCAAGACGGGACCTGGAACACCGGGGAGCTGTTTTTT
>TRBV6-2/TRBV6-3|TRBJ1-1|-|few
CASSHQANTEAFF
TGTGCCAGCAGCCACCAGGCCAACACTGAAGCTTTCTTT
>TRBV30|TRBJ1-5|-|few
CAWSDGTGVIQHF
TGTGCCTGGAGCGACGGGACGGGGGTCATCCAGCATTTT
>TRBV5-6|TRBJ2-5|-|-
CASSLRGGETQYF
TGTGCCAGCAGCTTAAGGGGAGGAGAGACCCAGTACTTC
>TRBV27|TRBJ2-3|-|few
CASGEQLSTDTQYF
TGTGCCAGCGGGGAGCAACTTAGCACAGATACGCAGTATTTT
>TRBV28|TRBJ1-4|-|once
CASRTAGEKLFF
TGTGCCAGCAGGACAGCCGGAGAAAAACTGTTTTTT